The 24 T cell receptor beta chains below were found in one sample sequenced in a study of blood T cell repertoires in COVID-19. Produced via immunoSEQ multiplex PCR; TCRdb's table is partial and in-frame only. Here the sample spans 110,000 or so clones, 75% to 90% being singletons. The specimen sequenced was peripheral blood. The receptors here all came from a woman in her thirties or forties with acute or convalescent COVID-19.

The CDR3 spells CASSLGQGPYGYTF. In DNA form, the CDR3 reads TGCGCCAGCAGCTTGGGACAGGGTCCCTATGGCTACACCTTC. The rearrangement joins TRBV5-1 to TRBJ1-2, with 7 bases that match TRBD1. The V and J ends lost 0 bases and 4 bases, in that order; junction bases with no gene match: 3. The CDR3 contains 14 residues. Germline CDR1 SGHRS, CDR2 YFSETQ.

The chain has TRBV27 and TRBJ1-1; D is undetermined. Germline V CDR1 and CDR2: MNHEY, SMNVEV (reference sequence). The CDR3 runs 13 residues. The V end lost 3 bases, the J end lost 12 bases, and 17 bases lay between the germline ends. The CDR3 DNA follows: TGTGCCAGCAGTTTGTCCCCGGGAGGGCCCCCTTTCTTT. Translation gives CASSLSPGGPPFF.

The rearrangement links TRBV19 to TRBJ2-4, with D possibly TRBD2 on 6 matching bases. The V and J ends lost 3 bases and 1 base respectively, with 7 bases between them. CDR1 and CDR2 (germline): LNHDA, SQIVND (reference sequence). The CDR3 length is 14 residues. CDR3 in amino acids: CASSIGGAKNIQYF. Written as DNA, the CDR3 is TGTGCCAGTAGTATCGGAGGGGCCAAAAACATTCAGTACTTC.

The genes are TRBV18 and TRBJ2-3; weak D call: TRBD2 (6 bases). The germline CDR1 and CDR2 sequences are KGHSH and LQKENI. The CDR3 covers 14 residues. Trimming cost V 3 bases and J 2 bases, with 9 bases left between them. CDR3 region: CASSPGGYTDTQYF. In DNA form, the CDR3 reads TGTGCCAGCTCACCCGGAGGGTACACAGATACGCAGTATTTT.

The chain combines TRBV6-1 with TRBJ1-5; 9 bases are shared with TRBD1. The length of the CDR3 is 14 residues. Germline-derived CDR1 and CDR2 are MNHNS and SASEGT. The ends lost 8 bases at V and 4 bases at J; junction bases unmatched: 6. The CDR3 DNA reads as TGTGCCAGCCTCACAGGGGGCGGTAATCAGCCCCAGCATTTT. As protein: CASLTGGGNQPQHF.

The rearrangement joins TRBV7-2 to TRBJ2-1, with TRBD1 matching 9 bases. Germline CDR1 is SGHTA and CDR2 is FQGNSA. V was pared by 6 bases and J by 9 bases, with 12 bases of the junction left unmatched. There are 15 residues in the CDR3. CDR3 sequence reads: CASRPKQGARFEQFF. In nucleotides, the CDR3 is TGTGCCAGCAGACCAAAACAGGGGGCAAGGTTTGAGCAGTTCTTC. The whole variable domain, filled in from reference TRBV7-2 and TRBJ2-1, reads GAGVSQSPSNKVTEKGKDVELRCDPISGHTALYWYRQSLGQGLEFLIYFQGNSAPDKSGLPSDRFSAERTGGSVSTLTIQRTQQEDSAVYLCASRPKQGARFEQFFGPGTRLTVL.

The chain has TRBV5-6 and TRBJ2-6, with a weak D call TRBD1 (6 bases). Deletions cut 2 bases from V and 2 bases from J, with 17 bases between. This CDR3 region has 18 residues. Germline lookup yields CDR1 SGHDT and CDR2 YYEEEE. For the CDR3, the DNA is TGTGCCAGCAGCTTTGGGCTCAACAGGGTGACTGGGGCCAACGTCCTGACTTTC. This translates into CASSFGLNRVTGANVLTF.

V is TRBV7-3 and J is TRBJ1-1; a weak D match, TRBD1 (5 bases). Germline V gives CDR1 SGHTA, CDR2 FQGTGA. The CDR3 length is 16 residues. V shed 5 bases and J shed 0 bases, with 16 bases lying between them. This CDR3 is CASSPQAPDMNTEAFF. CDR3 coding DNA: TGTGCCAGCAGCCCGCAGGCCCCGGACATGAACACTGAAGCTTTCTTT. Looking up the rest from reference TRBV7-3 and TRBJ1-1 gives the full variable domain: GAGVSQTPSNKVTEKGKYVELRCDPISGHTALYWYRQSLGQGPEFLIYFQGTGAADDSGLPNDRFFAVRPEGSVSTLKIQRTERGDSAVYLCASSPQAPDMNTEAFFGQGTRLTVV.

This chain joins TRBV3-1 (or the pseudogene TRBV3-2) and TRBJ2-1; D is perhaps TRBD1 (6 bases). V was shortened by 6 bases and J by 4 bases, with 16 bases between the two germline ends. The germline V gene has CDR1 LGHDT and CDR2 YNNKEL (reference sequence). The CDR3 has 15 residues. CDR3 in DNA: TGTGCCAGCAGTCTAGGCCAGGGGCCTTACAATGAGCAGTTCTTC. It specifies CASSLGQGPYNEQFF.

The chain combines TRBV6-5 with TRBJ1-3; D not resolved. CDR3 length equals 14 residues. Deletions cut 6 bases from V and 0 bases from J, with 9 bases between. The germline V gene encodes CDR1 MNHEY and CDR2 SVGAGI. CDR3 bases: TGTGCCAGCAGCCGACGGGGCTCTGGAAACACCATATATTTT. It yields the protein CASSRRGSGNTIYF.

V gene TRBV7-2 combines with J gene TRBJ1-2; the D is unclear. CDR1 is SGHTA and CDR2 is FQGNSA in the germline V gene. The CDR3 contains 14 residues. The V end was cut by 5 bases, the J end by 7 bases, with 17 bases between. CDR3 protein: CASSITTPSSGYTF. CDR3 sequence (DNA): TGTGCCAGCAGCATCACGACTCCCTCGTCTGGCTACACCTTC.

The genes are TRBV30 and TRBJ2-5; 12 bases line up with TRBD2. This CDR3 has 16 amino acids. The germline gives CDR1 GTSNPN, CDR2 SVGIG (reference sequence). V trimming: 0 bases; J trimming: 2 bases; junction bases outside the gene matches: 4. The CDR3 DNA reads TGTGCCTGGAGTGTCGGACTAGCGGGATCTCAAGAGACCCAGTACTTC. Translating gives CAWSVGLAGSQETQYF.

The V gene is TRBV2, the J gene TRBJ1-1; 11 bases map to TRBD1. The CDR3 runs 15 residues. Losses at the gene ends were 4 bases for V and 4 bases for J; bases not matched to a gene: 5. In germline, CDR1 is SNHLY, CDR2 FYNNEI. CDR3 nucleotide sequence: TGTGCCAGCAGTGGGACAGGGGGCGCGAGCACTGAAGCTTTCTTT. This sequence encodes CASSGTGGASTEAFF.

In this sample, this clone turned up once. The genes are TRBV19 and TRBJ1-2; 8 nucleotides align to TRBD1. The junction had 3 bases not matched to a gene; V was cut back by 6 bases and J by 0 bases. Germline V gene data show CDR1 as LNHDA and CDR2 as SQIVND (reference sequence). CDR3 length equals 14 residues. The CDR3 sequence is CASRQGGSNYGYTF. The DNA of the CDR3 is TGTGCCAGTAGACAGGGGGGTTCTAACTATGGCTACACCTTC.

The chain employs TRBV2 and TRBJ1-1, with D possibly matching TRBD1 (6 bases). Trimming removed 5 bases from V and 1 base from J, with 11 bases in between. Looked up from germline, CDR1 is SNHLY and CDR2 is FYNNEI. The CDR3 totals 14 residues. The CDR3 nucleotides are TGTGCCAGCAGTCTCGACAGGACGAACACTGAAGCTTTCTTT. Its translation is CASSLDRTNTEAFF.

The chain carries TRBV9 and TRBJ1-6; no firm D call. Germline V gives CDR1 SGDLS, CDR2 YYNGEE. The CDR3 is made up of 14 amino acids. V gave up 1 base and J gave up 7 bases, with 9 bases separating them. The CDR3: CASSVNEVNSPLHF. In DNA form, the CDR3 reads TGTGCCAGCAGCGTAAACGAGGTGAATTCACCCCTCCACTTT. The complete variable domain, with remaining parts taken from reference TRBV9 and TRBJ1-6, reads DSGVTQTPKHLITATGQRVTLRCSPRSGDLSVYWYQQSLDQGLQFLIQYYNGEERAKGNILERFSAQQFPDLHSELNLSSLELGDSALYFCASSVNEVNSPLHFGNGTRLTVT.

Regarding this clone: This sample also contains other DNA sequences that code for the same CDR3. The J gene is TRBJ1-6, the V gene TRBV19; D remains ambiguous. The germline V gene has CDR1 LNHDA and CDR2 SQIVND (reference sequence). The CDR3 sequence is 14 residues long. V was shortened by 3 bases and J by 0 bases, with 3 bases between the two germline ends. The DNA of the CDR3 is TGTGCCAGTAGTATCAGCTCCTATAATTCACCCCTCCACTTT. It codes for CASSISSYNSPLHF.

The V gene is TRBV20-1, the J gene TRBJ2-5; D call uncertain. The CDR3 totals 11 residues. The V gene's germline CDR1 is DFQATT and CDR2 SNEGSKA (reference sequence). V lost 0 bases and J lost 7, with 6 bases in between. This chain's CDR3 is CSARDERTQYF. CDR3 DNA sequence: TGCAGTGCTAGAGATGAGCGGACCCAGTACTTC.

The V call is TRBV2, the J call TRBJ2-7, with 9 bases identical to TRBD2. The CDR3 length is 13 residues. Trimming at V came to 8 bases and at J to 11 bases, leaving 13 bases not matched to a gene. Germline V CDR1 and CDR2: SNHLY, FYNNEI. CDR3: CASSTGASGAEYF. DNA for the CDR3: TGTGCCAGCTCCACCGGGGCTAGCGGGGCGGAGTACTTC.

Here the CDR3 reads CASSRQMNTEAFF. CDR3 sequence (DNA): TGTGCCAGCAGCCGACAGATGAACACTGAAGCTTTCTTT. J is TRBJ1-1 and V is TRBV7-9; D is possibly TRBD1 (5 bases). This CDR3 has 13 residues. Trimming pared 5 bases from V and 0 bases from J, leaving 7 bases between. Germline lookup yields CDR1 SEHNR and CDR2 FQNEAQ (reference sequence).

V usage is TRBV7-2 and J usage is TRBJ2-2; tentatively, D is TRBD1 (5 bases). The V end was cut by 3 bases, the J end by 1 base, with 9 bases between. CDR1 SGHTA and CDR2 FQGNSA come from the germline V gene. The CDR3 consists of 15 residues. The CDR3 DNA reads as TGTGCCAGCAGCTTCAGGGCGTTGAACACCGGGGAGCTGTTTTTT. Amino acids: CASSFRALNTGELFF.

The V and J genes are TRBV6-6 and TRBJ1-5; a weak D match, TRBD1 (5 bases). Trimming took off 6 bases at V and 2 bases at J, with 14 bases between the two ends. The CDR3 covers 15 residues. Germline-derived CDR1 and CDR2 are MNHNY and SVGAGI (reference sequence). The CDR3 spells CASRTDSYGNQPQHF. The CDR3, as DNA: TGTGCCAGCAGGACCGACAGTTACGGCAATCAGCCCCAGCATTTT.

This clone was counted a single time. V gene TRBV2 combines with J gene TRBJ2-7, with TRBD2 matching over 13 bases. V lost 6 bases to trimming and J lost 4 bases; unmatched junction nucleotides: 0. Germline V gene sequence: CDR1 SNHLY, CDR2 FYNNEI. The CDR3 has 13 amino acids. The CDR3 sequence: CASRLAGGYEQYF. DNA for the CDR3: TGTGCCAGCAGACTAGCGGGGGGGTACGAGCAGTACTTC.

This chain's CDR3 is CASSRPTGRGTEAFF. In nucleotides, the CDR3 is TGTGCCAGTAGTAGACCGACAGGGCGAGGCACTGAAGCTTTCTTT. This chain joins TRBV19 and TRBJ1-1, with 7 positions matching TRBD1. This CDR3 has 15 residues. With V trimmed by 4 bases and J by 4 bases, 9 bases remained unmatched. CDR1 is LNHDA, CDR2 SQIVND, per germline (reference sequence).